Listed here are 9 T cell receptor beta chains from one sample, sequenced in a study of Graves' ophthalmopathy and Graves' hyperthyroidism. RNA transcripts yielded amplified TCR beta CDR3 regions. First-round RT-PCR employed HTBI primers, with a second-round multiplex PCR after it. TCRdb reprocessed the multiplex PCR reads via MiXCR and lists one record per CDR3 protein. The data show some 410,000 distinct CDR3 sequences, 20% to 25% seen once. The sequencing input was peripheral blood. These receptors all come from a woman aged 18-29 years with stable Graves' hyperthyroidism.

This clonotype was seen at least ten times. The rearrangement joins TRBV5-1 to TRBJ2-7, with D perhaps TRBD1 (6 bases). CDR1 is SGHRS, CDR2 YFSETQ, per germline. The ends were cut back, 5 bases at V and 5 bases at J, with 17 bases in the middle. CDR3 length: 14 residues. CDR3: CASRFRTEANEQYF. CDR3 sequence (DNA): TGCGCCAGCAGGTTTAGGACAGAGGCTAACGAGCAGTACTTC.

This clonotype was seen a single time. Here the CDR3 omits its conserved ending phenylalanine or tryptophan, so a read error is the likely source. The genes are TRBV15 and TRBJ1-2; D ambiguous. The CDR3 is 15 residues long. Looked up from germline, CDR1 is LNHNV and CDR2 is YYDKDF (reference sequence). The CDR3 DNA is TGTGTCACCAGCAGAGGTTACGGGAAGTCCTATGGCTACACCGTC. It yields the protein CVTSRGYGKSYGYTV.

This clonotype appeared many times. The CDR3 DNA reads TGTGCCAGCAGCGTCGGAATCTACGAGCAGTACTTC. Residues: CASSVGIYEQYF. V and J are TRBV7-9 and TRBJ2-7; D is unresolved. The CDR3 runs to 12 residues. Germline V gene sequence: CDR1 SEHNR, CDR2 FQNEAQ (reference sequence). V dropped 5 bases and J dropped 3 bases, with 8 bases sitting between them.

This clonotype showed up many times. The rearrangement uses TRBV12-3 or TRBV12-4 and TRBJ2-5; D is undetermined. The length of the CDR3 is 11 residues. V was trimmed by 5 bases and J by 9 bases, leaving 10 bases between them. The CDR3: CASSEKVAQYF. CDR3 sequence (DNA): TGTGCCAGCAGTGAAAAGGTAGCCCAGTACTTC.

This clonotype was seen more than once but under ten times. The rearrangement joins TRBV27 to TRBJ1-1; TRBD1 matches at 10 bases. The germline V gene encodes CDR1 MNHEY and CDR2 SMNVEV (reference sequence). V trimming: 8 bases; J trimming: 5 bases; junction bases outside the gene matches: 5. The CDR3 sequence is 13 residues long. CDR3: CASHDRGQTEAFF. The CDR3, as DNA: TGTGCCAGCCACGACAGGGGGCAGACTGAAGCTTTCTTT.

This clonotype has just a few counts. The genes are TRBV5-1 and TRBJ2-2; 8 bases line up with TRBD2. CDR1 and CDR2 from the germline V gene are SGHRS and YFSETQ. V lost 5 bases and J lost 2; bases outside the gene matches: 5. CDR3 size: 15 residues. CDR3 loop: CASRLAGLNTGELFF. CDR3 DNA: TGCGCCAGCAGGCTAGCGGGCCTTAACACCGGGGAGCTGTTTTTT.

In this sample, this clonotype turned up many times. V gene TRBV19 combines with J gene TRBJ2-7; tentatively, D is TRBD1 (5 bases). This CDR3 contains 15 residues. Germline V gene lookup returns CDR1 LNHDA and CDR2 SQIVND (reference sequence). Trimming removed 2 bases from V and 3 bases from J, with 14 bases in between. In nucleotides, the CDR3 is TGTGCCAGTAGTATAAAGGCACAGGTTGACTACGAGCAGTACTTC. As protein: CASSIKAQVDYEQYF.

CDR3 loop: CASSPARDTRSPLHF. The CDR3 DNA sequence: TGTGCCAGCTCACCCGCCCGGGACACTCGGTCACCCCTCCACTTT. The V gene is TRBV18, the J gene TRBJ1-6; tentatively, D is TRBD1 (6 bases). The V end lost 3 bases, the J end lost 10 bases, and 16 bases lay between the germline ends. CDR1 is KGHSH and CDR2 is LQKENI in the germline V gene. This CDR3 is 15 amino acids long.

Many counts were recorded for this clonotype. V and J are TRBV29-1 and TRBJ2-5; a possible D gene is TRBD2 (7 bases). Germline V gives CDR1 SQVTM, CDR2 ANQGSEA. V was shortened by 4 bases and J by 6 bases, with 15 bases between the two germline ends. CDR3 length: 13 residues. CDR3 sequence (DNA): TGCAGCGTTGCGGGGGGAGGGGGAAAGACCCAGTACTTC. Protein product: CSVAGGGGKTQYF.